What follows describes a single T cell receptor (beta chain). Its matching antigen is unknown. Germline CDR1 SGHTS, CDR2 YDEGEE. V gave up 0 bases and J gave up 2 bases, with 14 bases separating them. CDR3 length: 16 residues. The data were obtained in a study of a mutant IDH1 vaccine in newly diagnosed glioma. Assay used: immunoSEQ multiplex PCR; TCRdb lists only in-frame clones, some missing. The table includes about 40,000 clones, about 80% detected once. Time point reported: week 35, safety follow-up. Mutant IDH1 20-mer peptide, at 300 ug, made up each vaccine dose, with topical imiquimod. Sequenced material: PBMCs, taken from a glioma patient whose treatment included an IDH1 peptide vaccine. The chain carries TRBV5-8 and TRBJ1-1; D is uncertain. This sequence was found in a woman aged 45 to 65 with glioma. CDR3 bases: TGTGCCAGCAGCTTGGTATGGGCCCTTAGAAACACTGAAGCTTTCTTT. It is translated as CASSLVWALRNTEAFF.